These 13 T cell receptor beta chains came from one sample sequenced in a study of T cells in Graves' hyperthyroidism and ophthalmopathy. From RNA transcripts, TCR beta CDR3 regions were amplified. HTBI primers were used for first-round RT-PCR of the TCR CDR3. TCRdb itself ran the multiplex PCR reads through MiXCR, one entry per CDR3 protein. The sample yields roughly 250,000 distinct CDR3 sequences, roughly 15% seen once. Material for sequencing was blood. The origin of the receptors is a woman in her forties with Graves' hyperthyroidism that later progressed to Graves' ophthalmopathy.

This clonotype was seen many times. V gene TRBV27 combines with J gene TRBJ2-6, with D unclear. The V and J ends lost 6 bases and 0 bases respectively, with 9 bases between them. Germline CDR1 reads MNHEY; CDR2 reads SMNVEV (reference sequence). The CDR3 sequence is 15 residues long. The CDR3 DNA sequence: TGTGCCAGCAGCTCGGTATTCTCTGGGGCCAACGTCCTGACTTTC. This gives the protein CASSSVFSGANVLTF.

This clonotype was found many times. CDR3 nucleotides: TGTGCCAGCAGCATAGGGAGAAACGGTGAAAAACTGTTTTTT. It encodes CASSIGRNGEKLFF. The V gene is TRBV7-9, the J gene TRBJ1-4; D unclear. Trimming cost V 5 bases and J 7 bases, with 14 bases left between them. This CDR3 contains 14 residues. Germline CDR1 reads SEHNR; CDR2 reads FQNEAQ (reference sequence).

This clonotype was counted ten times or more. The gene calls are TRBV7-9 and TRBJ1-4; the D gene is possibly TRBD1 (5 bases). V gave up 0 bases and J gave up 6 bases, with 14 bases separating them. Looked up from germline, CDR1 is SEHNR and CDR2 is FQNEAQ (reference sequence). There are 16 residues in the CDR3. CDR3 region: CASSLAGLWEYEKLFF. CDR3 nucleotide sequence: TGTGCCAGCAGCTTAGCGGGGCTCTGGGAATATGAAAAACTGTTTTTT.

This clonotype was found many times. The chain links TRBV20-1 to TRBJ1-1; the D is unclear. Germline CDR1 is DFQATT and CDR2 is SNEGSKA (reference sequence). The CDR3 is 15 residues long. Trimming took 2 bases from V and 1 from J, leaving 14 bases between them. The CDR3 is CSARPRRQKNTEAFF. CDR3 DNA sequence: TGCAGTGCTAGACCTCGCCGGCAAAAGAACACTGAAGCTTTCTTT.

In its sample, this clonotype was seen many times. The V gene is TRBV20-1, the J gene TRBJ1-4, with D possibly TRBD1 on 6 matching bases. From germline, CDR1 is DFQATT and CDR2 SNEGSKA (reference sequence). Trimming took off 4 bases at V and 3 bases at J, with 18 bases between the two ends. This CDR3 has 16 residues. CDR3 sequence reads: CSATVLTGIPNEKLFF. CDR3 DNA: TGCAGTGCTACTGTTTTAACAGGGATACCTAATGAAAAACTGTTTTTT.

This clonotype occurred a few times. This sequence joins TRBV14 and TRBJ2-3; the match to TRBD2 covers 12 bases. Germline CDR1 reads SGHDN; CDR2 reads FVKESK. The CDR3 spans 16 residues. With V trimmed by 4 bases and J by 4 bases, 6 bases remained unmatched. CDR3 DNA: TGTGCCAGCAGCCCCCGGGCTAGCGGGAGGGCAGATACGCAGTATTTT. This gives the protein CASSPRASGRADTQYF. Full variable domain (remainder filled in from reference TRBV14 and TRBJ2-3): EAGVTQFPSHSVIEKGQTVTLRCDPISGHDNLYWYRRVMGKEIKFLLHFVKESKQDESGMPNNRFLAERTGGTYSTLKVQPAELEDSGVYFCASSPRASGRADTQYFGPGTRLTVL.

This clonotype was seen many times. The chain recombines TRBV10-2 with TRBJ2-3; no definite D call. The CDR3 has 16 residues. CDR1 and CDR2 from the germline V gene are WSHSY and SAAADI. V was clipped by 5 bases and J by 0 bases, with 15 bases between them. The CDR3 nucleotides read TGCGCCAGCAGTTTGCCCGTGCCCACTAGCACAGATACGCAGTATTTT. It yields the protein CASSLPVPTSTDTQYF.

In its sample, this clonotype was seen many times. The V call is TRBV30, the J call TRBJ1-1; D ambiguous. Germline CDR1 is GTSNPN and CDR2 is SVGIG (reference sequence). With 0 bases removed from V and 0 bases from J, the gap between germline ends came to 11 bases. The CDR3 is 15 amino acids. The CDR3 is CAWSVYGDLNTEAFF. In nucleotides, the CDR3 is TGTGCCTGGAGTGTATACGGAGACTTGAACACTGAAGCTTTCTTT.

This clonotype was observed at least ten times. J is TRBJ2-3 and V is TRBV11-2, with D perhaps matching TRBD1 (7 bases). The V gene lost 5 bases and the J gene lost 2 bases, with 20 bases spanning the gap. The germline CDR1 and CDR2 sequences are SGHAT and FQNNGV. The CDR3 runs to 17 residues. CDR3 sequence: CASSVQGGSAYTDTQYF. DNA for the CDR3: TGTGCCAGCAGCGTCCAGGGGGGTAGCGCCTACACAGATACGCAGTATTTT. The whole variable domain, remainder taken from reference TRBV11-2 and TRBJ2-3, is EAGVAQSPRYKIIEKRQSVAFWCNPISGHATLYWYQQILGQGPKLLIQFQNNGVVDDSQLPKDRFSAERLKGVDSTLKIQPAKLEDSAVYLCASSVQGGSAYTDTQYFGPGTRLTVL.

This clonotype was found many times. The chain couples TRBV12-3 or TRBV12-4 to TRBJ2-5; TRBD2 aligns across 7 bases. V lost 6 bases to trimming and J lost 2 bases; unmatched junction nucleotides: 3. The CDR3 is 13 residues long. The CDR3 loop reads CASSRTRQETQYF. CDR3 DNA: TGTGCCAGCAGCCGGACTAGACAAGAGACCCAGTACTTC.

The sample holds many counts of this clonotype. The V call is TRBV4-1, the J call TRBJ2-7; 10 nucleotides align to TRBD2. V lost 2 bases to trimming and J lost 4 bases; unmatched junction nucleotides: 8. The CDR3 length is 16 residues. Germline loops: CDR1 MGHRA, CDR2 YSYEKL. This chain's CDR3 is CASSQPLAGVRYEQYF. Written as DNA, the CDR3 is TGCGCCAGCAGCCAACCCCTAGCGGGAGTAAGGTACGAGCAGTACTTC.

The genes are TRBV11-1 and TRBJ1-1, with 8 bases identical to TRBD1. This CDR3 contains 12 residues. Germline trimming cut 6 bases from V and 11 bases from J; bases unmatched to any gene: 8. In germline, CDR1 is SGHAT, CDR2 FQDESV (reference sequence). CDR3 DNA: TGTGCCAGCAGTTCTCAGGGGGCGCATGCTTTCTTT. Translated: CASSSQGAHAFF.

This clonotype appeared a few times. The chain combines TRBV3-1 with TRBJ2-5; 10 nucleotides line up with TRBD1. This CDR3 is 18 amino acids long. J lost 1 base, V lost 4 bases, and 12 bases had no gene match. Germline V gene lookup returns CDR1 LGHDT and CDR2 YNNKEL (reference sequence). In DNA, the CDR3 is TGTGCCAGCAGCCGCAATCGGGACAGGGGTCATTTCCAAGAGACCCAGTACTTC. Its protein product is CASSRNRDRGHFQETQYF.